This T cell receptor beta chain was captured by sequencing in a study of T-cell memory formation after mild COVID-19. This clonotype has just a few counts. V lost 4 bases and J lost 10; bases outside the gene matches: 6. The germline gives CDR1 SGHTA, CDR2 FQGNSA. The CDR3 spans 14 residues. TCR alpha and TCR beta cDNA libraries carrying sample barcodes and UMIs were produced by 5'RACE using constant-segment primers. TCRdb processed the 5' RACE reads anew with MiXCR; each CDR3 protein has one entry. The table has about 49,000 distinct CDR3 sequences, around 7% seen once; the top ten hold 1.4%. V is TRBV7-2 and J is TRBJ1-6, with 8 bases that match TRBD1. The material sequenced was PBMCs or a T cell subset sorted from them (not recorded which). The receptor comes from a man aged 18 to 30 who had mild COVID-19 (a few samples of this study predate the infection). Cell type and time point are not known. This CDR3 reads CASSSQGAGSPLHF. CDR3 nucleotides: TGTGCCAGCAGCTCTCAGGGGGCGGGGTCACCCCTCCACTTT.